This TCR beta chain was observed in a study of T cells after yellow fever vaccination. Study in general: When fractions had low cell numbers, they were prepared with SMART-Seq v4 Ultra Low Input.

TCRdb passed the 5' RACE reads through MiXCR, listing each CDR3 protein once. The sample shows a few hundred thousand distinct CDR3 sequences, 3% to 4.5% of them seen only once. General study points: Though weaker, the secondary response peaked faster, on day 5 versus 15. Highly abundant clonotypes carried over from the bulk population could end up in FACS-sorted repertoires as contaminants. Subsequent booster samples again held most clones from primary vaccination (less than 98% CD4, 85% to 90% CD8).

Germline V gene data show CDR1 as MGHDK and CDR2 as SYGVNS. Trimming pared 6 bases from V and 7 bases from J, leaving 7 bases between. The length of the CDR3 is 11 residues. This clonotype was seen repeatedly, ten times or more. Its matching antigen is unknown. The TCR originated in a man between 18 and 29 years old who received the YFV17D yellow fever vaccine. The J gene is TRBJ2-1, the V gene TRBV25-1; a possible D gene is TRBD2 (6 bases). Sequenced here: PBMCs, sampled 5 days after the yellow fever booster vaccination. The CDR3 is CASSGGNEQFF. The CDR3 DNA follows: TGTGCCAGCAGCGGAGGGAATGAGCAGTTCTTC.